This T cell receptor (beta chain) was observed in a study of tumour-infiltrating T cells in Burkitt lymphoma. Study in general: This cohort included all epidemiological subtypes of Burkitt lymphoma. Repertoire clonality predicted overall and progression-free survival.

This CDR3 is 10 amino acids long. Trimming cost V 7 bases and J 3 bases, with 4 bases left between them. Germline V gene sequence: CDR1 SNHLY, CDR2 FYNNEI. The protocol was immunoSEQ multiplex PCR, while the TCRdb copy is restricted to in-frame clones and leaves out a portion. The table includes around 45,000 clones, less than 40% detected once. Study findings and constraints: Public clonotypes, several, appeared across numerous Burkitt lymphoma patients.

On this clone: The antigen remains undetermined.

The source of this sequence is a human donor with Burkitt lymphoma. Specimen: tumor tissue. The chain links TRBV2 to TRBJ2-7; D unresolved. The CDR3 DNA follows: TGTGCCAGCATCGGCTACGAGCAGTACTTC. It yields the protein CASIGYEQYF. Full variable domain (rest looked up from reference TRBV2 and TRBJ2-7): EPEVTQTPSHQVTQMGQEVILRCVPISNHLYFYWYRQILGQKVEFLVSFYNNEISEKSEIFDDQFSVERPDGSNFTLKIRSTKLEDSAMYFCASIGYEQYFGPGTRLTVT.